The clone carrying this T cell receptor beta chain was detected many times. The target antigen is unknown. The data originate from a study of T cells in Graves' hyperthyroidism and ophthalmopathy. Whole-study context: Staff took peripheral blood when the initial diagnosis was made, before any treatment began. Study conclusions and caveats: Most thyroid clonotypes that were expanded above 0.001 also turned up in blood. The model anticipated ophthalmopathy a median about six months pre-onset.

From under 12 ml of fresh peripheral blood, PBMCs were isolated. Regions amplified from RNA transcripts were the TCR beta CDR3 regions. In the first-round RT-PCR of the TCR CDR3, the HTBI primer set was used. TCRdb reprocessed the multiplex PCR reads with MiXCR, giving one entry per CDR3 protein. Found here are more than 500,000 distinct CDR3 sequences, about 16% of them singletons; the top ten hold about 29%. The CDR3 covers 15 residues. V shed 4 bases and J 3 bases; nucleotides not matched to a gene: 9. Germline CDR1 reads SGHRS; CDR2 reads YFSETQ. The rearrangement uses TRBV5-1 and TRBJ2-7; TRBD1 aligns across 8 bases. The source of this sequence is a woman in her twenties or thirties with Graves' ophthalmopathy. The sample was blood. The CDR3: CASSETGTGYYEQYF. CDR3 sequence (DNA): TGCGCCAGCAGCGAAACCGGGACAGGATACTACGAGCAGTACTTC. Combining the CDR3 with reference TRBV5-1 and TRBJ2-7 gives the whole variable domain KAGVTQTPRYLIKTRGQQVTLSCSPISGHRSVSWYQQTPGQGLQFLFEYFSETQRNKGNFPGRFSGRQFSNSRSEMNVSTLELGDSALYLCASSETGTGYYEQYFGPGTRLTVT.